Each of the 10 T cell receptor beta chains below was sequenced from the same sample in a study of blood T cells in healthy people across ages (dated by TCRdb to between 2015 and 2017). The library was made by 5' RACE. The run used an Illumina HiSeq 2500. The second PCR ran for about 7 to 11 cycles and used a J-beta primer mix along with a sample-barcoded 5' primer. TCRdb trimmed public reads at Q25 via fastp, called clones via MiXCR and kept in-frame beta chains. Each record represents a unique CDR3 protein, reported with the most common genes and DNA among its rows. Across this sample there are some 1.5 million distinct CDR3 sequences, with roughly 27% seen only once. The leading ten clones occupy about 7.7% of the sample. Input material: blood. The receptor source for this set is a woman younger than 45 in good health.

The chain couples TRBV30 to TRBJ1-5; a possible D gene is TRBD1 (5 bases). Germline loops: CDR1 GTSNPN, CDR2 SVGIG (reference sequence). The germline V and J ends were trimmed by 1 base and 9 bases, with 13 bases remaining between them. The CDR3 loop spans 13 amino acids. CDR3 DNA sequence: TGTGCCTGGAGTGACAGGATTCAGGCGCCCCAGCATTTT. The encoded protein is CAWSDRIQAPQHF. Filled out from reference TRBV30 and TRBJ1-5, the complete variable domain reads SQTIHQWPATLVQPVGSPLSLECTVEGTSNPNLYWYRQAAGRGLQLLFYSVGIGQISSEVPQNLSASRPQDRQFILSSKKLLLSDSGFYLCAWSDRIQAPQHFGDGTRLSIL.

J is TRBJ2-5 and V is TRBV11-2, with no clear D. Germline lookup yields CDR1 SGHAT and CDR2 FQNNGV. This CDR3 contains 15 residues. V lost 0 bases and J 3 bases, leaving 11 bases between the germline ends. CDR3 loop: CASSLELSGKETQYF. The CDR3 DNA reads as TGTGCCAGCAGCTTAGAGTTGTCTGGCAAAGAGACCCAGTACTTC.

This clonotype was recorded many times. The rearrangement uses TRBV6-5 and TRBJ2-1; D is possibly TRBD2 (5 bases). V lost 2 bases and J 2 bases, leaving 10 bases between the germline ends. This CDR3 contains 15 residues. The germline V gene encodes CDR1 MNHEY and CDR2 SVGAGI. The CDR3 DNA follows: TGTGCCAGCAGTTACCGGGGTGGGACCTACAATGAGCAGTTCTTC. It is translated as CASSYRGGTYNEQFF.

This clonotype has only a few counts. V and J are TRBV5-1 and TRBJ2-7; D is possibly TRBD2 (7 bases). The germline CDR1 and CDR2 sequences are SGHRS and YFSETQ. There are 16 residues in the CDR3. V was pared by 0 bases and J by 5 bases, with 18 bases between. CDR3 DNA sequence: TGCGCCAGCAGCTTGGCCAGAGAGCGGGACATCCACGAGCAGTACTTC. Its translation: CASSLARERDIHEQYF.

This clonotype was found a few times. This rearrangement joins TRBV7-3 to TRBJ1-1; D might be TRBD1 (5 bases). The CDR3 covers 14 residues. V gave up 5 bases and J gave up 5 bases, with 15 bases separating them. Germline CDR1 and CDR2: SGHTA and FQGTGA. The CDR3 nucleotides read TGTGCCAGCAGCGACCAACCGGGACCGACTGAAGCTTTCTTT. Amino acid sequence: CASSDQPGPTEAFF.

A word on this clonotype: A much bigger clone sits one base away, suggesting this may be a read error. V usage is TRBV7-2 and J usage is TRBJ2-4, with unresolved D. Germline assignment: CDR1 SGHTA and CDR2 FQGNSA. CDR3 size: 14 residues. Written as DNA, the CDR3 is TGTGCCAGCAGCTTAGAGCAGGATTCGTACATTCTGTACTTC. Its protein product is CASSLEQDSYILYF.

CDR3: CASSLTGGGLLLEQYF. In DNA, the CDR3 is TGTGCCAGCAGTTTGACAGGGGGAGGCCTACTTCTCGAGCAGTACTTC. The chain joins TRBV12-3 or TRBV12-4 to TRBJ2-7; 9 nucleotides match TRBD1. The CDR3 runs 16 residues. The junction had 12 bases not matched to a gene; V was cut back by 3 bases and J by 6 bases.

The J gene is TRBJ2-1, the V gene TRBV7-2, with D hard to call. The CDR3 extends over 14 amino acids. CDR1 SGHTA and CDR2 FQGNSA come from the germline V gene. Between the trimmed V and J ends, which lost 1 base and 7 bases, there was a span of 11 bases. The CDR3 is CASSLGPMWNEQFF. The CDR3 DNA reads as TGTGCCAGCAGCTTAGGACCTATGTGGAATGAGCAGTTCTTC.

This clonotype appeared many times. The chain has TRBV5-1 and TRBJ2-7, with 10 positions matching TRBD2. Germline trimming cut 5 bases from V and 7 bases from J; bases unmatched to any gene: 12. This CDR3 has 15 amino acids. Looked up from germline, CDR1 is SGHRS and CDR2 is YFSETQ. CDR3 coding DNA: TGCGCCAGCAGTTCTCGGACTAGCGGAGGTGGGGAGCAGTACTTC. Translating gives CASSSRTSGGGEQYF.

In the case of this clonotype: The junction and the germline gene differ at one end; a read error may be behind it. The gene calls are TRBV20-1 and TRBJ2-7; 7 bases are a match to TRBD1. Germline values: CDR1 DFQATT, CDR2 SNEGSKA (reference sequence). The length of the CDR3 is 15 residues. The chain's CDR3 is CSARAPDRSSYGQYF. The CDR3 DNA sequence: TGCAGTGCTAGAGCCCCGGACAGGAGCTCCTACGGGCAGTACTTC.